In this sample, the clone carrying this TCR beta chain turned up a few times. This specimen belongs to a study of patients and donors after allogeneic stem cell transplantation. From the RT-PCR reads, TCRdb called clonotypes with MiXCR, one entry per CDR3 protein. The sample includes around 150,000 distinct CDR3 sequences, about two fifths of them seen just once. V was shortened by 0 bases and J by 6 bases, with 12 bases between the two germline ends. Germline V CDR1 and CDR2: LGHNA, YNFKEQ. The CDR3 loop spans 14 amino acids. Material for sequencing was blood, either unsorted or a sorted T cell fraction (not recorded which). This sequence originates from a human donor who was either an allogeneic HSCT recipient or a stem cell or donor lymphocyte infusion donor (not recorded which). It is not recorded whose cells these are; they may come from a transplant donor. The rearrangement uses TRBV4-2 and TRBJ2-7; weak D call: TRBD1 (5 bases). The CDR3 sequence: CASSQDTGRGEQYF. Written as DNA, the CDR3 is TGTGCCAGCAGCCAAGATACAGGTAGGGGCGAGCAGTACTTC.